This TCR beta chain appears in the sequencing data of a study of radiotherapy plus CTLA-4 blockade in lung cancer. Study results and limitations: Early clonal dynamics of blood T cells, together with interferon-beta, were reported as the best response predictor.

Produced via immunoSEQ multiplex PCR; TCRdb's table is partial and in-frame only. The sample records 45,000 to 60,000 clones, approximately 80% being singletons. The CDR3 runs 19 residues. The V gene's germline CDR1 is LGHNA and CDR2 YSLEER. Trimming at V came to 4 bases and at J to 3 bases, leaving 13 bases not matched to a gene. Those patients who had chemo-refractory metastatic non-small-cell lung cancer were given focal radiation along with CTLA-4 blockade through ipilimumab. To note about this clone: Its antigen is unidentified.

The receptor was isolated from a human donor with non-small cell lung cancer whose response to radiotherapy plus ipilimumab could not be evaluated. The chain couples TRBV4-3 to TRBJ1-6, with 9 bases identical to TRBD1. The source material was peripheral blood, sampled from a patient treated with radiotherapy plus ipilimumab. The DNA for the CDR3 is TGCGCCAGCAGCCTCGGGACAGGGTTAGGTGGGGGCTATAATTCACCCCTCCACTTT. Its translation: CASSLGTGLGGGYNSPLHF.